The TCR beta chain described here comes from a study of blood T cell repertoires in COVID-19. The wider study: There were acute and convalescent COVID-19 samples, and they came from the United States, Italy and Spain. Sources were T cells, B-cell-depleted T cells, or PBMCs; the material itself was cDNA or gDNA.

This clone has just one count. The CDR3 totals 13 residues. Trimming took 5 bases from V and 6 from J, leaving 13 bases between them. The germline V gene encodes CDR1 SEHNR and CDR2 FQNEAQ (reference sequence). Assay used: immunoSEQ multiplex PCR; TCRdb lists only in-frame clones, some missing. The sample holds about 170,000 clones, about 87% seen once. This chain joins TRBV7-9 and TRBJ1-1; no clear D gene. Input material: peripheral blood. This TCR derives from a man aged 60 to 75 with acute or convalescent COVID-19. This CDR3 reads CASSPLSLPEAFF. The CDR3 DNA reads as TGTGCCAGCAGCCCACTTTCTCTGCCTGAAGCTTTCTTT. The variable domain in full, completed from reference TRBV7-9 and TRBJ1-1, reads DTGVSQNPRHKITKRGQNVTFRCDPISEHNRLYWYRQTLGQGPEFLTYFQNEAQLEKSRLLSDRFSAERPKGSFSTLEIQRTEQGDSAMYLCASSPLSLPEAFFGQGTRLTVV.